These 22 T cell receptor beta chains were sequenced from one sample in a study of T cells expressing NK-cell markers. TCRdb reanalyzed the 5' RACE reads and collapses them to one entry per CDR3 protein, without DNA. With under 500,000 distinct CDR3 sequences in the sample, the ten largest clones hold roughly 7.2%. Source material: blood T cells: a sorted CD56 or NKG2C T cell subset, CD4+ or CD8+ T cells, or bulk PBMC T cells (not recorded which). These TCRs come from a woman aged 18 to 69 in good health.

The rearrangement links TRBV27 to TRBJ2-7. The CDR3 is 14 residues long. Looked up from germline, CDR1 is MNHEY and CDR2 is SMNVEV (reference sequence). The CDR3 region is CASSFAGRTYEQYF.

The CDR3 loop is CASSLSPLTEAFF. This rearrangement joins TRBV7-9 to TRBJ1-1. There are 13 residues in the CDR3. Germline V lookup: CDR1 SEHNR, CDR2 FQNEAQ (reference sequence).

The CDR3: CATTPGHLPLGGDGYTF. This sequence joins TRBV11-2 and TRBJ1-2; TCRdb names TRBD1, which stays unverified in the absence of DNA. The germline CDR1 and CDR2 sequences are SGHAT and FQNNGV. The CDR3 length is 17 residues.

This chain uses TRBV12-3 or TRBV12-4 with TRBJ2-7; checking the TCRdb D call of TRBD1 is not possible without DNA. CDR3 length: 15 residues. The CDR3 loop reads CASSFSRQGAYEQYF.

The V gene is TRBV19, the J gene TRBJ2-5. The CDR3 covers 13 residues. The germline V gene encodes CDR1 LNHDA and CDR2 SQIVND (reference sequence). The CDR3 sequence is CASSMYAEETQYF. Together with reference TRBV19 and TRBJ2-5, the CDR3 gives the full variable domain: DGGITQSPKYLFRKEGQNVTLSCEQNLNHDAMYWYRQDPGQGLRLIYYSQIVNDFQKGDIAEGYSVSREKKESFPLTVTSAQKNPTAFYLCASSMYAEETQYFGPGTRLLVL.

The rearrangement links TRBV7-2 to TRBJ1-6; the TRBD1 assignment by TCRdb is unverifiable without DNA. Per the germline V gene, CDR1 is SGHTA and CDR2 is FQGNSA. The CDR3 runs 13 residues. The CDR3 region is CASSPTLNSPLHF.

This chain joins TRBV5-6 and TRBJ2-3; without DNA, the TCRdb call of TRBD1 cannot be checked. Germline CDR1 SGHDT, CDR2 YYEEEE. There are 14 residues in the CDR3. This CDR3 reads CASSLTGYGDTQYF. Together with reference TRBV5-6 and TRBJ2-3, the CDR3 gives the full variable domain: DAGVTQSPTHLIKTRGQQVTLRCSPKSGHDTVSWYQQALGQGPQFIFQYYEEEERQRGNFPDRFSGHQFPNYSSELNVNALLLGDSALYLCASSLTGYGDTQYFGPGTRLTVL.

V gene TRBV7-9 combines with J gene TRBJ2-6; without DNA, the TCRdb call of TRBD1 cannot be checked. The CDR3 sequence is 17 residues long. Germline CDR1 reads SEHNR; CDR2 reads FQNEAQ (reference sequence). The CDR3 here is CASSPPVVLTGANVLTF.

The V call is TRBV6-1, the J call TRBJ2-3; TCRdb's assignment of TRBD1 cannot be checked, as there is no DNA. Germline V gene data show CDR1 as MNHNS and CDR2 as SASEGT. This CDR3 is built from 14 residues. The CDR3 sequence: CASRTGTHTDTQYF.

The CDR3: CSAQGLGELFF. V gene TRBV20-1 combines with J gene TRBJ2-2; TCRdb reports TRBD1, a call that lacks DNA to check it against. Germline CDR1 and CDR2: DFQATT and SNEGSKA (reference sequence). This CDR3 comprises 11 residues.

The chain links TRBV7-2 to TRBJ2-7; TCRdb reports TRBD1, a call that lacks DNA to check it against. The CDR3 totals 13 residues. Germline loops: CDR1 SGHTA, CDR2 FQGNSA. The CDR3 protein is CASSRDRGYEQYF.

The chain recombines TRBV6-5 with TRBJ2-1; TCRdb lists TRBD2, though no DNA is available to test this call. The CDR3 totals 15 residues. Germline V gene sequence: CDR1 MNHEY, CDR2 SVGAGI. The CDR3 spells CASSYTTSGNNEQFF.

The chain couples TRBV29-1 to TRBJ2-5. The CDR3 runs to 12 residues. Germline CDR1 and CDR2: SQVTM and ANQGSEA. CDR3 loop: CSVEPGGETQYF.

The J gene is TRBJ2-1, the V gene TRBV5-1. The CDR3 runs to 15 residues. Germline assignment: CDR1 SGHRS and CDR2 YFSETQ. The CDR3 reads CASSWTDSSYNEQFF.

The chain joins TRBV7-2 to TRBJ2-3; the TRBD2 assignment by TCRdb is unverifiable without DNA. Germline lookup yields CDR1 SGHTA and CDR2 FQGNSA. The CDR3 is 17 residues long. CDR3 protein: CASSLTSGPRGTDTQYF.

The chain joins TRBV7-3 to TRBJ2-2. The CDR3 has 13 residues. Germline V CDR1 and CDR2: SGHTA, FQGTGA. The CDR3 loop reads CASAQANTGELFF. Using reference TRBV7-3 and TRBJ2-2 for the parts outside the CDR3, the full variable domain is GAGVSQTPSNKVTEKGKYVELRCDPISGHTALYWYRQSLGQGPEFLIYFQGTGAADDSGLPNDRFFAVRPEGSVSTLKIQRTERGDSAVYLCASAQANTGELFFGEGSRLTVL.

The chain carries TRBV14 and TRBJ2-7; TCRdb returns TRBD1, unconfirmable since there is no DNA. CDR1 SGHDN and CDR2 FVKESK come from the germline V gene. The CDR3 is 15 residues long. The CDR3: CASSPARGGTYEQYF.

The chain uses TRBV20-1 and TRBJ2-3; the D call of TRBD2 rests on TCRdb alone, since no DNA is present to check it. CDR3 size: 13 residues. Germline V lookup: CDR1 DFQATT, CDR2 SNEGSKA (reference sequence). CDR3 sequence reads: CSHLAGGTDTQYF.

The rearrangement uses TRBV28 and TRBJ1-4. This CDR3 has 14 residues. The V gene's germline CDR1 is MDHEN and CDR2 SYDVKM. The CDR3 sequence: CASSLVGTAEKLFF.

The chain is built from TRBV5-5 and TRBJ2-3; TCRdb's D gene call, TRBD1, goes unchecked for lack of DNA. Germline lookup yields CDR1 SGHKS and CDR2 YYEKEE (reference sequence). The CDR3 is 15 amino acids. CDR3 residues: CASSFQGRSTDTQYF.

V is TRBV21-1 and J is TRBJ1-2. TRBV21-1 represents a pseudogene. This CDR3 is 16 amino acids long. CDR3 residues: CASSRILVTANYGYTF.

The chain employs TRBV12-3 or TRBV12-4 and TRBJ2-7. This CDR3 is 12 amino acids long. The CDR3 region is CASSLLDYEQYF.